This entry is about one T cell receptor beta chain. Other DNA sequences in this specimen translate into the identical CDR3. The data were obtained in a study of blood T cell repertoires in COVID-19. Study as a whole: Italy, Spain and the United States were the sources of the convalescent and acute COVID-19 samples. The cDNA or gDNA used as material had been derived from T cells, B-cell-depleted T cells, or PBMCs.

In the original workflow: Cell counts per sample came from amplifying reference gene primers. Data came from immunoSEQ multiplex PCR; TCRdb stores just in-frame clones and leaves some out. The DNA was the basis for D and trimming; V, J and clone size are from that table. The sample yields about 60,000 clones, over 80% seen once. Sequencing was performed on peripheral blood. The receptor was isolated from a human donor with active COVID-19. The donor label of this sample is uncertain.

This CDR3 reads CASSLGLAGGTDTQYF. As DNA, the CDR3 is TGCGCCAGCAGCTTGGGACTAGCGGGGGGAACAGATACGCAGTATTTT. V is TRBV5-1 and J is TRBJ2-3, with 13 bases fitting TRBD2. V gave up 0 bases and J gave up 3 bases; unmatched junction bases: 1. This CDR3 is 16 amino acids long. Germline V gene sequence: CDR1 SGHRS, CDR2 YFSETQ.